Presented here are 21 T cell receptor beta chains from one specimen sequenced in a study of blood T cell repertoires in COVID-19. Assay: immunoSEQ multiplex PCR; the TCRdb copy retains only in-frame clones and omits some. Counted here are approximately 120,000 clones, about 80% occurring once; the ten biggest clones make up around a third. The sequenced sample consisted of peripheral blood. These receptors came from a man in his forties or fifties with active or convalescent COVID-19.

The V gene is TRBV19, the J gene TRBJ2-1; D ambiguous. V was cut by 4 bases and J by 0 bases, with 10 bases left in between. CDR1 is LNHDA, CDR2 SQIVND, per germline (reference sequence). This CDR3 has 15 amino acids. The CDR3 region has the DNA TGTGCCAGTAGTAAAGAGGAGAGCTCCTACAATGAGCAGTTCTTC. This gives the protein CASSKEESSYNEQFF.

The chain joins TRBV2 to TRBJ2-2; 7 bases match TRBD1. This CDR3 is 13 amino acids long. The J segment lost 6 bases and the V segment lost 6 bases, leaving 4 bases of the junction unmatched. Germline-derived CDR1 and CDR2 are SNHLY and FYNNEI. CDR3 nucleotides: TGTGCCAGCAGGGGACAGAGCGCCGGGGAGCTGTTTTTT. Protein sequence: CASRGQSAGELFF. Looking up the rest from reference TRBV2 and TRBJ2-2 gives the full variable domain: EPEVTQTPSHQVTQMGQEVILRCVPISNHLYFYWYRQILGQKVEFLVSFYNNEISEKSEIFDDQFSVERPDGSNFTLKIRSTKLEDSAMYFCASRGQSAGELFFGEGSRLTVL.

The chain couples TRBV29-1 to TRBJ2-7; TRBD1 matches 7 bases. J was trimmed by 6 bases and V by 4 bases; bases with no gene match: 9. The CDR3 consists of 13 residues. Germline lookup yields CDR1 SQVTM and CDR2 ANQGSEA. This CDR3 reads CSVGQGVRAEQYF. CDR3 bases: TGCAGCGTTGGACAGGGAGTACGGGCCGAGCAGTACTTC.

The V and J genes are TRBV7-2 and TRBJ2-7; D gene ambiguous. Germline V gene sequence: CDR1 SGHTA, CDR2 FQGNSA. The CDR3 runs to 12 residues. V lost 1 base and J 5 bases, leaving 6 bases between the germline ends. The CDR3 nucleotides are TGTGCCAGCAGCTTAGTATCCCACGAGCAGTACTTC. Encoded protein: CASSLVSHEQYF.

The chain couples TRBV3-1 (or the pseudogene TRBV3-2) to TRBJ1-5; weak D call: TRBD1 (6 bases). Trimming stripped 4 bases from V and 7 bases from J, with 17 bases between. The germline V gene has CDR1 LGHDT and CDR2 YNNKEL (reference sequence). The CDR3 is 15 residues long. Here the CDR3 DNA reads TGTGCCAGCAGCCGTTCCCCAGGGGCGGAACAGCCCCAGCATTTT. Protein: CASSRSPGAEQPQHF.

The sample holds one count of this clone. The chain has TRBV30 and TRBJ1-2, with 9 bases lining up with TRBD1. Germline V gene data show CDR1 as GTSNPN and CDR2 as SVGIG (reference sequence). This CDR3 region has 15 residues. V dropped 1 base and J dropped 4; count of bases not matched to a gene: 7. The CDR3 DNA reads TGTGCCTGGAGTGGAACAGGGGGCGATGGCTATGGCTACACCTTC. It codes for CAWSGTGGDGYGYTF.

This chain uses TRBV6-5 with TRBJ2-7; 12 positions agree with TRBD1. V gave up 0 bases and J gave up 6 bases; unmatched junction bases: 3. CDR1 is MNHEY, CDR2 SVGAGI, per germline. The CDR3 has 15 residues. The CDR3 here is CASSYSGQGAGEQYF. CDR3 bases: TGTGCCAGCAGTTACTCGGGACAGGGGGCGGGCGAGCAGTACTTC.

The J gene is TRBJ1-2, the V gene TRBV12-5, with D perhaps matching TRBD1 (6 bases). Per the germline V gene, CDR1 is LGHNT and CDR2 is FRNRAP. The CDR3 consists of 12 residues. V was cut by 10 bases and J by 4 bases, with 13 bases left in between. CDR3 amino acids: CAIWTDSYGYTF. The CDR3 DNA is TGTGCTATCTGGACAGACTCCTATGGCTACACCTTC.

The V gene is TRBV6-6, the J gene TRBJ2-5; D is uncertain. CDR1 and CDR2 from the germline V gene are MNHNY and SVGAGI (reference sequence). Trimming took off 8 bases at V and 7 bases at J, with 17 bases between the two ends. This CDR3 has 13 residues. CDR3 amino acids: CASAQATRLTQYF. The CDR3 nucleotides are TGTGCCAGCGCGCAGGCTACCCGATTGACCCAGTACTTC.

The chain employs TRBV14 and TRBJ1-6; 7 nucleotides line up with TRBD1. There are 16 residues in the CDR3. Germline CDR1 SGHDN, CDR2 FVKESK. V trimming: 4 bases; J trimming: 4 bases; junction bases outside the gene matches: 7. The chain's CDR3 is CASSPLPTGYNSPLHF. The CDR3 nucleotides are TGTGCCAGCAGCCCCTTACCGACAGGGTATAATTCACCCCTCCACTTT.

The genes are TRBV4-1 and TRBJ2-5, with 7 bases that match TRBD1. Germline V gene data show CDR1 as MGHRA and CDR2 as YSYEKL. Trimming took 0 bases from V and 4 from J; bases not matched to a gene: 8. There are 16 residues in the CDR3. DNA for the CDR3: TGCGCCAGCAGCCAAGATCGACAGGGTTTGCGAGAGACCCAGTACTTC. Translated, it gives CASSQDRQGLRETQYF.

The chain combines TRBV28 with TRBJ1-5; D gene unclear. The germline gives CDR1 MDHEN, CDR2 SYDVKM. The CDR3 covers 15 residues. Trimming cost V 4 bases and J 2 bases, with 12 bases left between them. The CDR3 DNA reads TGTGCCAGCAGTTCCCCCTCGGTTGGCAATCAGCCCCAGCATTTT. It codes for CASSSPSVGNQPQHF.

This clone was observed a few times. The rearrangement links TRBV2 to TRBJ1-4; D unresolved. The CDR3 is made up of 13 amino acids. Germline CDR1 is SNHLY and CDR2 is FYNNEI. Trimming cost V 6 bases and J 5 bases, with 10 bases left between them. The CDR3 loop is CASSGERNEKLFF. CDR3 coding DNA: TGTGCCAGCAGCGGGGAAAGAAATGAAAAACTGTTTTTT.

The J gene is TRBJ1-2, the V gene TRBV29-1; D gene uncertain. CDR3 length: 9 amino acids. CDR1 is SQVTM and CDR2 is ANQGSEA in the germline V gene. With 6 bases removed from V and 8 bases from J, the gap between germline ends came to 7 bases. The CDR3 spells CSVAEGYTF. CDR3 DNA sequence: TGCAGCGTCGCGGAGGGCTACACCTTC.

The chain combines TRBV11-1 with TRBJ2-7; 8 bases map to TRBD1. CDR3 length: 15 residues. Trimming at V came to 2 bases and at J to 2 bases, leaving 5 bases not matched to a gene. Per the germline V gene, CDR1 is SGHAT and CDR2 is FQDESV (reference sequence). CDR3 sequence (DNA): TGTGCCAGCAGCTTAAGGACAGGGAGTACCTACGAGCAGTACTTC. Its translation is CASSLRTGSTYEQYF. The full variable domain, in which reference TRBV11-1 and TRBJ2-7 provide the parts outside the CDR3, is EAEVAQSPRYKITEKSQAVAFWCDPISGHATLYWYRQILGQGPELLVQFQDESVVDDSQLPKDRFSAERLKGVDSTLKIQPAELGDSAMYLCASSLRTGSTYEQYFGPGTRLTVT.

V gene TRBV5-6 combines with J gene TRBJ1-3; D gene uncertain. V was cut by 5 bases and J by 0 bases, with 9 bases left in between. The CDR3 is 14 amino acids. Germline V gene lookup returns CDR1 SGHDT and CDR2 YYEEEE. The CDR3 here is CASRSVSSGNTIYF. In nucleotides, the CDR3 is TGTGCCAGCAGGTCCGTTTCCTCTGGAAACACCATATATTTT.

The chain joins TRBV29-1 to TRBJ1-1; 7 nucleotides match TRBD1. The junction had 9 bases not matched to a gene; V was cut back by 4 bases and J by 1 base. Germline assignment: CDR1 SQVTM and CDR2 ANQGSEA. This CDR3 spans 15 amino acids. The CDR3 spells CSVALIGTANTEAFF. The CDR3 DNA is TGCAGCGTTGCGCTTATAGGGACAGCGAACACTGAAGCTTTCTTT.

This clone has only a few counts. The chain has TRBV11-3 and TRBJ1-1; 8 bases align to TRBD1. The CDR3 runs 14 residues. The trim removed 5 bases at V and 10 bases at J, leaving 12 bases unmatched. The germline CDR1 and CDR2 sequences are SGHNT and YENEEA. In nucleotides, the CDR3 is TGTGCCAGCAGCCCCTCGGGACAGGTGCGGCGAGCTTTCTTT. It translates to CASSPSGQVRRAFF.

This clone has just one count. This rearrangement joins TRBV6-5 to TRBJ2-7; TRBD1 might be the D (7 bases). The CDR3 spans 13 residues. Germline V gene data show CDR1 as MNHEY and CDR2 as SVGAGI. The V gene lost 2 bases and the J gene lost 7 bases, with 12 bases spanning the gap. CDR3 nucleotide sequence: TGTGCCAGCAGTTACGGGGGGACAGTTGAGCAGTACTTC. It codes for CASSYGGTVEQYF.

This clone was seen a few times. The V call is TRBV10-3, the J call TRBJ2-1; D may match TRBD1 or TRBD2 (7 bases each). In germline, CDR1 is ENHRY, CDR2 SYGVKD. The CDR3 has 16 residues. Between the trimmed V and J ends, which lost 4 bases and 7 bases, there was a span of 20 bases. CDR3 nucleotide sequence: TGTGCCATCAGTGGGTCAGGGGGGGCCCGCAGGAATGAGCAGTTCTTC. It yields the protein CAISGSGGARRNEQFF.

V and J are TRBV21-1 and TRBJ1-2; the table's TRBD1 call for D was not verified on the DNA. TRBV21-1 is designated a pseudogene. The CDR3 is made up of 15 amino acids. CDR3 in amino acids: CASSERQVRDYGYTF. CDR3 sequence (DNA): TGTGCCAGCAGTGAAAGACAGGTTCGGGACTATGGCTACACCTTC.